This T cell receptor (beta chain) was sequenced in a study of blood T cell repertoires in COVID-19. Study in general: COVID-19 samples collected from the United States, Italy and Spain covered acute and convalescent phases.

This clone showed up just a few times. Per the original data handling: Amplification of reference gene primers provided the estimated nucleated cell counts. The method was immunoSEQ multiplex PCR; TCRdb's version includes in-frame clones alone and lacks a portion of them. D and trimming come from the DNA, and the V and J calls and clone size come from that table. The repertoire includes 200,000 to 250,000 clones, about nine tenths of them detected once, and approximately 2.4% sits in the top ten. The CDR3 contains 13 residues. The germline gives CDR1 SGHRS, CDR2 YFSETQ. V lost 5 bases, J lost 3 bases, and 12 bases lay in between.

Sequencing was done on a sample of PBMCs or T cells enriched from blood (not recorded which). The chain joins TRBV5-1 to TRBJ2-7, with a weak D call TRBD1 (6 bases). This sequence was found in a woman in her 30s with acute COVID-19. CDR3 sequence reads: CASRLGQSYEQYF. CDR3 in DNA: TGCGCCAGCAGACTAGGACAGAGCTACGAGCAGTACTTC.